The next 2 T cell receptor beta chains were all read from a single sample in a study of neurological immune-mediated disorders. TCRdb used MiXCR to reprocess the 5' RACE reads, holding one entry per CDR3 protein. The top ten hold approximately 22% of the sample, which has around 18,000 distinct CDR3 sequences, roughly 22% seen once. Sequenced: PBMCs. These receptors came from a man aged 45-65 years in good health.

This clonotype has a count of ten or more. In DNA, the CDR3 is TGCAGTGCTAGAGATTTCGCAGGGTGGGAGAACATTCAGTACTTC. Residues: CSARDFAGWENIQYF. V gene TRBV20-1 combines with J gene TRBJ2-4; perhaps D is TRBD1 or TRBD2 (5 bases each). The ends were cut back, 0 bases at V and 7 bases at J, with 16 bases in the middle. Germline CDR1 reads DFQATT; CDR2 reads SNEGSKA (reference sequence). The CDR3 sequence is 15 residues long.

By sample share, this clonotype is medium-sized. The genes are TRBV6-1 and TRBJ1-3; D is ambiguous. Looked up from germline, CDR1 is MNHNS and CDR2 is SASEGT. V gave up 2 bases and J gave up 4 bases, with 18 bases separating them. The CDR3 spans 17 residues. The CDR3 bases are TGTGCCAGCAGTGAACAAGGGCGCGCAAGAAAAGGAAACACCATATATTTT. This gives the protein CASSEQGRARKGNTIYF.